This TCR beta chain comes out of a study of blood T cell repertoires in COVID-19. Some clones are missing from TCRdb's copy, which holds only in-frame ones; the method was immunoSEQ multiplex PCR. The sample shows 190,000 or so clones, roughly 81% of them seen only once. This clone occurred a few times. J lost 4 bases, V lost 10 bases, and 14 bases had no gene match. The CDR3 has 16 residues. Germline CDR1 and CDR2: SNHLY and FYNNEI. Specimen: peripheral blood. V gene TRBV2 combines with J gene TRBJ2-7; 12 bases map to TRBD2. The receptor comes from an elderly woman with COVID-19, enrolled during active disease. The CDR3 bases are TGTGCCACCCGACTAGCGGGAGTAAGCAGAGGTTACGAGCAGTACTTC. It codes for CATRLAGVSRGYEQYF.